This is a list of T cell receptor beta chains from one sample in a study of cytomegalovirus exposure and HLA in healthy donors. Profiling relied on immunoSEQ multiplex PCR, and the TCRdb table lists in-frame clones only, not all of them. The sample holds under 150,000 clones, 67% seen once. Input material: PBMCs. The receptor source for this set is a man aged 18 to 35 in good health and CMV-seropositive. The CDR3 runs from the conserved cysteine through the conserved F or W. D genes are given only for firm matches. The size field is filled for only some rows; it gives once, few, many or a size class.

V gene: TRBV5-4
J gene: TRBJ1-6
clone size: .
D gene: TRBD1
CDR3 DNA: TGTGCCAGCAGCTTGACAGGGGGGAATTCACCCCTCCACTTT
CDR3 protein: CASSLTGGNSPLHF

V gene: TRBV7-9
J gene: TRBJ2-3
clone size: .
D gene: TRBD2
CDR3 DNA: TGTGCCAGCAGCCTAATAACTAGCGTAGATACGCAGTATTTT
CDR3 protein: CASSLITSVDTQYF

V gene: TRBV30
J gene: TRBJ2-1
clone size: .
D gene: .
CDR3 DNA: TGTGCCTGGAGTTATGTTAGGGGCGACGAGCAGTTCTTC
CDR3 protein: CAWSYVRGDEQFF

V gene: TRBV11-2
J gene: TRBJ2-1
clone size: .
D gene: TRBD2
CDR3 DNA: TGTGCCAGCACCCAAACAGCAGCGGGGGGTAATGAGCAGTTCTTC
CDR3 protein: CASTQTAAGGNEQFF

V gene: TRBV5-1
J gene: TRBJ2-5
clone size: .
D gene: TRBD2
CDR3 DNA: TGCGCCAGCAGCTTGGCCGGGGGGTGGTCTCAAGAGACCCAGTACTTC
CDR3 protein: CASSLAGGWSQETQYF

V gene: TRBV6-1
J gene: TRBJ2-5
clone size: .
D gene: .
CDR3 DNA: TGTGCCAGCAGTGAAGGGACTTATCAAGAGACCCAGTACTTC
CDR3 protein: CASSEGTYQETQYF

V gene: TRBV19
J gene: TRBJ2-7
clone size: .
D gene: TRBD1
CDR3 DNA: TGTGCCAGTAGTACCGATGGACAGGGGCTGTACGAGCAGTACTTC
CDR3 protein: CASSTDGQGLYEQYF

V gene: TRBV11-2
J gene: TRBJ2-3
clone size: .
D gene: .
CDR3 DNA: TGTGCCAGCAGTCGAGGGGGGGCCACAGATACGCAGTATTTT
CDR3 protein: CASSRGGATDTQYF

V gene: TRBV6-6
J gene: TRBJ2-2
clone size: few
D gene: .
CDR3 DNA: TGTGCCAGCAGTTATCCTGGGGAGCTGTTTTTT
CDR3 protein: CASSYPGELFF

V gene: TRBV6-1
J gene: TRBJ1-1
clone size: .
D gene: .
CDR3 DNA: TGTGCCAGCAACCGAGGGACTGAAGCTTTCTTT
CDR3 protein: CASNRGTEAFF

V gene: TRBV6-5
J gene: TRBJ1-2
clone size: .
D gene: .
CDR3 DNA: TGTGCCAGCAGTCCCTCAATGTGGGAGAGGCGGGAGTCGTTC
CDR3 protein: CASSPSMWERRESF

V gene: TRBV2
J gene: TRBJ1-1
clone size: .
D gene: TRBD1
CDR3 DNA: TGTGCCAGCAGTGCCCGACAGGGGAGAGCTTTCTTT
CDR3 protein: CASSARQGRAFF

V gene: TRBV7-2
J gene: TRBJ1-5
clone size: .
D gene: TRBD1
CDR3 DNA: TGTGCCAGCAGCTACGGGACAGGTGGGAGTCAGCCCCAGCATTTT
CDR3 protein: CASSYGTGGSQPQHF

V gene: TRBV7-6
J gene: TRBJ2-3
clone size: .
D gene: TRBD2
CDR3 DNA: TGTGCCAGCAGTTGGACTAGCGGTGCAGATACGCAGTATTTT
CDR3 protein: CASSWTSGADTQYF

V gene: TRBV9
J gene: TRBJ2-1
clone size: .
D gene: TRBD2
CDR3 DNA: TGTGCCAGCAGCGTTAGCGGGGGCTCCTACAATGAGCAGTTCTTC
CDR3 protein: CASSVSGGSYNEQFF

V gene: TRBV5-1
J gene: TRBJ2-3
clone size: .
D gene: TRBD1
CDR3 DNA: TGCGCCAGCAGCTTGGCCGCTGACAGGGGATGGGACACAGATACGCAGTATTTT
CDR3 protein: CASSLAADRGWDTDTQYF

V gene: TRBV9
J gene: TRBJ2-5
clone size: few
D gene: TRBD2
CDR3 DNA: TGTGCCAGCAGCTTCTCGGGGGGGGAGACCCAGTACTTC
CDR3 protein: CASSFSGGETQYF

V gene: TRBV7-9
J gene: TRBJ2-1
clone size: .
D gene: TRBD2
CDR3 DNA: TGTGCCAGCAGCTTGCCGACTAGCGGTTACAATGAGCAGTTCTTC
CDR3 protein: CASSLPTSGYNEQFF

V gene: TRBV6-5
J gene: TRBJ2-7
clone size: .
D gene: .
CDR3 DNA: TGTGCCAGCAGTTTCTGGACATTTTACGAGCAGTACTTC
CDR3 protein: CASSFWTFYEQYF

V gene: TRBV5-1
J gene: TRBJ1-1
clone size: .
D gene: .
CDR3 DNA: TGCGCCAGCTCGGCGGGGGCAGATAATTGGCGGGCAACGGACACTGAAGCTTTCTTT
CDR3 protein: CASSAGADNWRATDTEAFF

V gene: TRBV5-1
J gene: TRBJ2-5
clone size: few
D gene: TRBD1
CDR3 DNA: TGCGCCAGCAGCATAGGACAGGTACCAGAGACCCAGTACTTC
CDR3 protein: CASSIGQVPETQYF

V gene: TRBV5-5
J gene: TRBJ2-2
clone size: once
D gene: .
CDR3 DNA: TGTGCCAGCAGCTTGGCGTCAGTCACCGGGGAGCTGTTTTTT
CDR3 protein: CASSLASVTGELFF

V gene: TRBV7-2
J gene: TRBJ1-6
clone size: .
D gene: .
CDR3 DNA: TGTGCCAGCAGCTACAACCAATCACCCCTCCACTTT
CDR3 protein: CASSYNQSPLHF

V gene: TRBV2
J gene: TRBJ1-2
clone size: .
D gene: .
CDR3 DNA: TGTGCCAGCAGTGAATGGGTCAGGGACTACACCTTC
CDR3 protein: CASSEWVRDYTF

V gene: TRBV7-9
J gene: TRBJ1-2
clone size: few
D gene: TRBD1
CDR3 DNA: TGTGCCAGCAGCTTGGGGGACAGAGGAAATGGCTACACCTTC
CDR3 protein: CASSLGDRGNGYTF

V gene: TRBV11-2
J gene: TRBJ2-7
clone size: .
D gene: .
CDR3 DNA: TGTGCCAGCAGCTTAATAGGCGGGACGCTGTACGAGCAGTACTTC
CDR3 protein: CASSLIGGTLYEQYF

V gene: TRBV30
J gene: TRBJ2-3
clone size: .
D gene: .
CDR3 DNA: TGTGCCAGTTCCGGGGAGACAGATACGCAGTATTTT
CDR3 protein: CASSGETDTQYF

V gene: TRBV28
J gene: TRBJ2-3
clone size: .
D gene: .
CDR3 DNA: TGTGCCAGCAGTTTATCGACAGAGCACACAGATACGCAGTATTTT
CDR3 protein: CASSLSTEHTDTQYF

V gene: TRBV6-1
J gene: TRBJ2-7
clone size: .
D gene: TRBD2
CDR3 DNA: TGTGCCAGCAGTGAAGGGGGACTAGCGGTTTTTGAGCAGTACTTC
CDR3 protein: CASSEGGLAVFEQYF

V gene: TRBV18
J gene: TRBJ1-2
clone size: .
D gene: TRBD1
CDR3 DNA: TGTGCCAGCTCACAATTACCACCGGGACAGGGGCTTGGAAACTATGGCTACACCTTC
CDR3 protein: CASSQLPPGQGLGNYGYTF

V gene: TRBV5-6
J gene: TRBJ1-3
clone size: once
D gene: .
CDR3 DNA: TGTGCCAGCAGCCTACTAAACAGGGACCGCTCTGGAAACACCATATATTTT
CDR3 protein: CASSLLNRDRSGNTIYF

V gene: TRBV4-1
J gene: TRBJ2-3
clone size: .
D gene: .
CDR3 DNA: TGCGCCAGCAGCCAAGCAGGGGTCCCAGATACGCAGTATTTT
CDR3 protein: CASSQAGVPDTQYF

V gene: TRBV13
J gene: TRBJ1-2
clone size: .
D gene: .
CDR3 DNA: TGTGCCAGCAGCTTAAGGGGGAACTATGGCTACACCTTC
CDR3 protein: CASSLRGNYGYTF

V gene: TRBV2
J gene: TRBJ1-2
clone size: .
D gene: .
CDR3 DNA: TGTGCCAGCATTATCAGGGGTCCCTATGGCTACACCTTC
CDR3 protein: CASIIRGPYGYTF

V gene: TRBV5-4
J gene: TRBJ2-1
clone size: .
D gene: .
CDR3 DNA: TGTGCCAGCAGCTGGCGACTGCGGGCAAGCTCCTACAATGAGCAGTTCTTC
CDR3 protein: CASSWRLRASSYNEQFF

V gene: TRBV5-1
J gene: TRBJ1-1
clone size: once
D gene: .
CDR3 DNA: TGCGCCAGCAGCTTCGTTCAGGGCCCCTCCACTGAAGCTTTCTTT
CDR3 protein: CASSFVQGPSTEAFF